The 28 T cell receptor beta chains given below trace back to one sample, sequenced in a study of shared clonotypes between healthy human individuals. Libraries were prepared by immunoSEQ multiplex PCR; TCRdb keeps only in-frame clonotypes and omits some of them. This sample carries some 2.1 million clones, roughly 94% of them seen once, and the ten largest clones take more than 0.1%. The specimen sequenced was naive CD4+ T cells sorted from blood. Noted subset: CD45RA+ positively selected. The receptor set was obtained from a man younger than 30 in good health.

The V gene is TRBV4-1, the J gene TRBJ1-1; D unresolved. The CDR3 consists of 14 residues. CDR1 is MGHRA, CDR2 YSYEKL, per germline. V was trimmed by 0 bases and J by 4 bases, leaving 9 bases between them. The CDR3 DNA follows: TGCGCCAGCAGCCAAGATTCGGCTGCCACTGAAGCTTTCTTT. Its protein product is CASSQDSAATEAFF.

V gene TRBV4-3 combines with J gene TRBJ2-2; 8 nucleotides agree with TRBD1. CDR3 length: 14 residues. V was clipped by 3 bases and J by 4 bases; unmatched bases: 1. Germline assignment: CDR1 LGHNA and CDR2 YSLEER. The CDR3 protein is CASSQQGATGELFF. The CDR3 DNA follows: TGCGCCAGCAGCCAGCAGGGGGCCACCGGGGAGCTGTTTTTT.

This clone came up a few times. J is TRBJ2-5 and V is TRBV5-6; 9 nucleotides agree with TRBD1. CDR1 is SGHDT and CDR2 is YYEEEE in the germline V gene. The CDR3 extends over 16 amino acids. After removal of 5 bases from V and 4 bases from J, the junction contained 12 bases not matched to a gene. CDR3 sequence reads: CASSLSGQGGGETQYF. In DNA, the CDR3 is TGTGCCAGCAGTTTATCGGGACAGGGTGGCGGAGAGACCCAGTACTTC.

The V and J genes are TRBV11-2 and TRBJ2-7, with D unresolved. The CDR3 extends over 17 amino acids. V was trimmed by 2 bases and J by 0 bases, leaving 17 bases between them. Germline lookup yields CDR1 SGHAT and CDR2 FQNNGV. In nucleotides, the CDR3 is TGTGCCAGCAGCTTATCTTCGGTGCCGCCCTACTCCTACGAGCAGTACTTC. Translating gives CASSLSSVPPYSYEQYF.

CDR3 protein: CASSWGQDSNQPQHF. The CDR3 nucleotides are TGTGCCAGCAGCTGGGGACAGGATAGCAATCAGCCCCAGCATTTT. The rearrangement links TRBV5-8 to TRBJ1-5; 8 nucleotides agree with TRBD1. This CDR3 is 15 amino acids long. Germline CDR1 SGHTS, CDR2 YDEGEE. V shed 3 bases, J shed 0 bases, and the junction held 2 bases outside the gene matches.

This clone occurred many times. The sample contains more than one DNA sequence encoding this CDR3. This chain connects TRBV7-8 to TRBJ2-1, with D possibly being TRBD1 (5 bases). CDR1 is SGHVS, CDR2 FQNEAQ, per germline. The CDR3 has 15 residues. The germline V and J ends were trimmed by 0 bases and 0 bases, with 6 bases remaining between them. The DNA of the CDR3 is TGTGCCAGCAGCTTAGCAGGGGTCTCCTACAATGAGCAGTTCTTC. Protein sequence: CASSLAGVSYNEQFF.

This rearrangement joins TRBV11-3 to TRBJ2-7; tentative D call: TRBD1 (5 bases). This CDR3 region has 15 residues. Germline V gene data show CDR1 as SGHNT and CDR2 as YENEEA. V shed 3 bases and J shed 5 bases, with 17 bases lying between them. The CDR3 here is CASSLGPGLGHEQYF. DNA of the CDR3: TGTGCCAGCAGCTTGGGGCCAGGGCTTGGCCACGAGCAGTACTTC.

The V and J genes are TRBV5-1 and TRBJ2-6; the D is unclear. The V end was cut by 1 base, the J end by 4 bases, with 9 bases between. Germline CDR1 and CDR2: SGHRS and YFSETQ. The length of the CDR3 is 15 residues. CDR3 in DNA: TGCGCCAGCAGCTTGAATCCGCTGGGGGCCAACGTCCTGACTTTC. This translates into CASSLNPLGANVLTF. Drawing the rest from reference TRBV5-1 and TRBJ2-6, the complete variable domain is KAGVTQTPRYLIKTRGQQVTLSCSPISGHRSVSWYQQTPGQGLQFLFEYFSETQRNKGNFPGRFSGRQFSNSRSEMNVSTLELGDSALYLCASSLNPLGANVLTFGAGSRLTVL.

This chain links TRBV20-1 with TRBJ2-3; D not resolved. Germline V gene sequence: CDR1 DFQATT, CDR2 SNEGSKA (reference sequence). The V gene lost 7 bases and the J gene lost 2 bases, with 7 bases spanning the gap. The CDR3 contains 11 residues. The DNA for the CDR3 is TGCAGTGTGCACCACACAGATACGCAGTATTTT. This gives the protein CSVHHTDTQYF.

This clone was counted a single time. This chain links TRBV18 with TRBJ2-7; the D gene is possibly TRBD2 (6 bases). Trimming left V 3 bases short and J 7 bases short, with 13 bases between. The CDR3 has 13 amino acids. CDR1 and CDR2 (germline): KGHSH, LQKENI. The CDR3 loop reads CASSPGLMEEQYF. CDR3 coding DNA: TGTGCCAGCTCACCGGGACTCATGGAGGAGCAGTACTTC.

V and J are TRBV15 and TRBJ2-1; TRBD2 matches 8 bases. CDR1 LNHNV and CDR2 YYDKDF come from the germline V gene (reference sequence). The V segment lost 0 bases and the J segment 2 bases; nucleotides outside the gene matches: 6. CDR3 length equals 17 residues. CDR3 residues: CATSRDAGGATYNEQFF. The CDR3 DNA is TGTGCCACCAGCAGAGATGCCGGGGGGGCCACCTACAATGAGCAGTTCTTC.

The CDR3 sequence: CAWGLPEKLFF. The CDR3 nucleotides read TGTGCCTGGGGCCTTCCTGAAAAACTGTTTTTT. The gene calls are TRBV30 and TRBJ1-4; D call uncertain. Germline assignment: CDR1 GTSNPN and CDR2 SVGIG (reference sequence). Between the trimmed V and J ends, which lost 5 bases and 7 bases, there was a span of 8 bases. This CDR3 spans 11 amino acids. The full variable domain, rest sourced from reference TRBV30 and TRBJ1-4, is SQTIHQWPATLVQPVGSPLSLECTVEGTSNPNLYWYRQAAGRGLQLLFYSVGIGQISSEVPQNLSASRPQDRQFILSSKKLLLSDSGFYLCAWGLPEKLFFGSGTQLSVL.

The V call is TRBV6-5, the J call TRBJ2-1; D not certain. The V end lost 8 bases, the J end lost 8 bases, and 22 bases lay between the germline ends. CDR3 length: 15 residues. CDR1 is MNHEY and CDR2 is SVGAGI in the germline V gene. This CDR3 reads CASALSGAGQYEQFF. The CDR3 DNA reads as TGTGCCAGCGCCCTCTCGGGTGCTGGTCAATATGAGCAGTTCTTC.

The rearrangement uses TRBV19 and TRBJ2-3, with 7 bases fitting TRBD2. J lost 4 bases, V lost 3 bases, and 4 bases had no gene match. CDR1 is LNHDA and CDR2 is SQIVND in the germline V gene (reference sequence). CDR3 length: 14 amino acids. CDR3: CASSMGGTPDTQYF. Written as DNA, the CDR3 is TGTGCCAGTAGTATGGGAGGGACTCCAGATACGCAGTATTTT.

V and J are TRBV5-1 and TRBJ1-1; weak D call: TRBD1 (6 bases). V dropped 1 base and J dropped 8 bases, with 18 bases sitting between them. This CDR3 is 15 amino acids long. Germline CDR1 and CDR2: SGHRS and YFSETQ. The CDR3 loop reads CASSLRGDTGSEAFF. The CDR3 DNA sequence: TGCGCCAGCAGCTTGCGGGGGGACACTGGTTCCGAAGCTTTCTTT.

The rearrangement uses TRBV11-1 and TRBJ2-5; perhaps TRBD1 as D (5 bases). Per germline, CDR1 SGHAT and CDR2 FQDESV (reference sequence). V dropped 5 bases and J dropped 2 bases, with 18 bases sitting between them. CDR3 length: 16 residues. The chain's CDR3 is CASSRTGWAPQETQYF. The CDR3 DNA follows: TGTGCCAGCAGCCGCACAGGCTGGGCACCTCAAGAGACCCAGTACTTC.

The chain employs TRBV5-1 and TRBJ1-5, with a tentative D call TRBD1 (6 bases). The CDR3 covers 14 residues. The germline V and J ends were trimmed by 4 bases and 6 bases, with 14 bases remaining between them. Germline V gives CDR1 SGHRS, CDR2 YFSETQ. DNA for the CDR3: TGCGCCAGCAGCCCCGGGGGGGCCAGTCAGCCCCAGCATTTT. Its protein product is CASSPGGASQPQHF.

The chain uses TRBV27 and TRBJ2-7; 10 positions agree with TRBD1. This CDR3 spans 14 amino acids. Germline V gene sequence: CDR1 MNHEY, CDR2 SMNVEV (reference sequence). The J segment lost 3 bases and the V segment lost 5 bases, leaving 4 bases of the junction unmatched. CDR3 nucleotide sequence: TGTGCCAGCAGTCGACGGACAGGGGGCTACGAGCAGTACTTC. This encodes CASSRRTGGYEQYF.

The table lists this clone with a count of one. The V call is TRBV7-2, the J call TRBJ2-7, with D possibly being TRBD2 (6 bases). The CDR3 length is 17 residues. Germline CDR1 SGHTA, CDR2 FQGNSA. V was trimmed by 1 base and J by 3 bases, leaving 19 bases between them. CDR3 amino acids: CASSLGRFGDSGYEQYF. CDR3 bases: TGTGCCAGCAGCTTAGGGAGGTTTGGGGACTCGGGCTACGAGCAGTACTTC.

V usage is TRBV4-1 and J usage is TRBJ1-1, with 9 bases matching TRBD1. This CDR3 contains 17 residues. V dropped 2 bases and J dropped 5; count of bases not matched to a gene: 12. Germline loops: CDR1 MGHRA, CDR2 YSYEKL. In DNA, the CDR3 is TGCGCCAGCAGCCAAACAACAGGGGGCGTAGGAGGAACTGAAGCTTTCTTT. It specifies CASSQTTGGVGGTEAFF.

The chain combines TRBV5-1 with TRBJ2-7, with D uncertain. The CDR3 runs to 13 residues. Germline lookup yields CDR1 SGHRS and CDR2 YFSETQ. The V end was cut by 0 bases, the J end by 2 bases, with 6 bases between. The CDR3 loop reads CASSLDEAYEQYF. For the CDR3, the DNA is TGCGCCAGCAGCTTGGATGAGGCCTACGAGCAGTACTTC.

Regarding this clone: Other DNA sequences from this sample encode an identical CDR3 as well. The rearrangement joins TRBV6-5 to TRBJ2-2; D gene uncertain. Trimming removed 5 bases at V and 6 bases at J, with 4 bases between. The CDR3 is 11 amino acids. Germline CDR1 and CDR2: MNHEY and SVGAGI. The chain's CDR3 is CASSRAGELFF. Here the CDR3 DNA reads TGTGCCAGCAGTCGTGCCGGGGAGCTGTTTTTT.

The rearrangement links TRBV29-1 to TRBJ1-1, with D possibly TRBD1 on 5 matching bases. Germline V CDR1 and CDR2: SQVTM, ANQGSEA. The CDR3 totals 14 residues. The germline V and J ends were trimmed by 4 bases and 1 base, with 13 bases remaining between them. CDR3 sequence reads: CSVGGLDRNTEAFF. CDR3 nucleotide sequence: TGCAGCGTTGGGGGCCTCGATAGGAACACTGAAGCTTTCTTT.

The gene calls are TRBV9 and TRBJ2-1, with D tentatively TRBD1 (6 bases). Trimming left V 0 bases short and J 12 bases short, with 10 bases between. Germline assignment: CDR1 SGDLS and CDR2 YYNGEE. This CDR3 has 12 residues. CDR3: CASSVGEQGQFF. In DNA, the CDR3 is TGTGCCAGCAGCGTAGGTGAACAGGGGCAGTTCTTC.

The chain joins TRBV18 to TRBJ2-7, with D unresolved. In germline, CDR1 is KGHSH, CDR2 LQKENI. Trimming took off 3 bases at V and 0 bases at J, with 12 bases between the two ends. The CDR3 covers 15 residues. CDR3 sequence (DNA): TGTGCCAGCTCACCCGCCCAGGTTAGCTCCTACGAGCAGTACTTC. Protein product: CASSPAQVSSYEQYF.

The chain has TRBV5-5 and TRBJ2-5; D is tentatively TRBD1 or TRBD2 (5 bases each). In germline, CDR1 is SGHKS, CDR2 YYEKEE (reference sequence). This CDR3 contains 14 residues. The V end was cut by 0 bases, the J end by 3 bases, with 9 bases between. CDR3 residues: CASSLEGTKETQYF. The CDR3, as DNA: TGTGCCAGCAGCTTGGAAGGGACCAAAGAGACCCAGTACTTC.

On this clone itself: Other DNA sequences from this sample encode an identical CDR3 as well. J is TRBJ2-1 and V is TRBV6-6; D is undetermined. This CDR3 spans 12 amino acids. Trimming pared 0 bases from V and 7 bases from J, leaving 4 bases between. Germline values: CDR1 MNHNY, CDR2 SVGAGI (reference sequence). In DNA form, the CDR3 reads TGTGCCAGCAGTTACTCAGATAATGAGCAGTTCTTC. It translates to CASSYSDNEQFF.

This chain joins TRBV10-1 and TRBJ1-3; no reliable D call. The CDR3 extends over 15 amino acids. Germline V lookup: CDR1 WNHNN, CDR2 SYGVQD (reference sequence). Trimming removed 4 bases from V and 4 bases from J, with 14 bases in between. Here the CDR3 DNA reads TGCGCCAGCAGTGCCTGGGAAAACGCCGGAAACACCATATATTTT. It translates to CASSAWENAGNTIYF.